This T cell receptor (beta chain) derives from a study of blood T cell repertoires in COVID-19. Data came from immunoSEQ multiplex PCR; TCRdb stores just in-frame clones and leaves some out. This repertoire shows over 55,000 clones, 75% to 85% found once; its top ten account for around 23%. The sequenced sample was peripheral blood. This receptor was obtained from a man in his fifties with acute or convalescent COVID-19.

The CDR3 protein is CASIWAETQYF. CDR3 DNA sequence: TGTGCCAGCATATGGGCTGAGACCCAGTACTTC. This chain uses TRBV6-5 with TRBJ2-5; no clear D gene. Germline CDR1 is MNHEY and CDR2 is SVGAGI. The length of the CDR3 is 11 residues. V was shortened by 7 bases and J by 5 bases, with 8 bases between the two germline ends.